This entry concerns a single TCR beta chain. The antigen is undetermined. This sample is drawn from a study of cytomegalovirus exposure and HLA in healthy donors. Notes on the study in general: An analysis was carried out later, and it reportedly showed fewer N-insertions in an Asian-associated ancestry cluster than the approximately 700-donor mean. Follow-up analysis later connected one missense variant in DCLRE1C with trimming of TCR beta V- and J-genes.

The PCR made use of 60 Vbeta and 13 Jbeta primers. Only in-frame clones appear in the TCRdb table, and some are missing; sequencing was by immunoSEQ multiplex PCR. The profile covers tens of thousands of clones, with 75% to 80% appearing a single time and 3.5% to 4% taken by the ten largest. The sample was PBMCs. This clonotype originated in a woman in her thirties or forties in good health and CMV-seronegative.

The CDR3 reads CATPTGQGFSEQYF. CDR3 coding DNA: TGTGCCACACCCACGGGACAGGGATTTTCCGAGCAGTACTTC. The genes are TRBV30 and TRBJ2-7; 9 nucleotides align to TRBD1. This CDR3 spans 14 amino acids. The ends lost 8 bases at V and 6 bases at J; junction bases unmatched: 14. Per germline, CDR1 GTSNPN and CDR2 SVGIG (reference sequence).